This T cell receptor (beta chain) was captured in a study of cytomegalovirus exposure and HLA in healthy donors. With regard to this clone: Its target is unknown.

Primers for the PCR totalled 60 Vbeta and 13 Jbeta. TCRdb keeps only in-frame clones here, not all; method: immunoSEQ multiplex PCR. This table holds 130,000 to 150,000 clones. Whole-study results and caveats: Many donors shared some public TCRs, even though most TCR sequences were rare. Later on, an analysis showed TCR association rates differing by HLA locus, with DRB1 the most and HLA-C the fewest. A classifier reportedly called cytomegalovirus status with high sensitivity and specificity. TCR beta chains associated with HLA were, in a later analysis, more clonally expanded than equally common others.

This CDR3 comprises 15 residues. V dropped 8 bases and J dropped 4; count of bases not matched to a gene: 11. The germline gives CDR1 MRHNA, CDR2 SNTAGT. The chain employs TRBV6-4 and TRBJ2-1; 7 bases agree with TRBD1. The sequencing input was PBMCs. The receptor was derived from a man in his forties in good health and CMV-seronegative. CDR3: CASGPRGMTYNEQFF. CDR3 DNA sequence: TGTGCCAGCGGCCCCAGGGGGATGACTTACAATGAGCAGTTCTTC.